The rows below give T cell receptor beta chains drawn from one sample of a study of response to subunit inactivated influenza vaccine. TCRdb ran MiXCR on the RT-PCR reads and lists one entry per CDR3 protein. Found here are 860,000 or so distinct CDR3 sequences, around 20% of them singletons; the top ten hold roughly 10%. This material consisted of PBMCs from blood, taken 5 to 6 days after vaccination. Receptors were obtained from a middle-aged man who received an inactivated influenza vaccine. CDR3s include the opening cysteine and the closing phenylalanine or tryptophan. The D gene is left open where the match is weak. Size tells how often a clone was seen (once, few, many) or the class of an expanded clone, and some rows leave it out.

cdr3_nt cdr3_aa clone_size j_call v_call d_call
TGTGCCAGCAGCTTGCAGGGGTTGGATACGCAGTATTTT CASSLQGLDTQYF - TRBJ2-3 TRBV5-6 -
TGCGCCAGCAGCTTGGAACCCCCAACTAATGAAAAACTGTTTTTT CASSLEPPTNEKLFF - TRBJ1-4 TRBV5-1 -
TGTGCCAGCAGCTCCCAAGCGGGGGGTTTCACAGATACGCAGTATTTT CASSSQAGGFTDTQYF - TRBJ2-3 TRBV7-9 TRBD2
TGCGCCAGCAGCCAAGATAAAGCGGGCAGTTGGACTGGAAACACCATATATTTT CASSQDKAGSWTGNTIYF few TRBJ1-3 TRBV4-3 -
TGCGCCAGCAGCTTGGGTCCGGAAAACTCCTACGAGCAGTACTTC CASSLGPENSYEQYF few TRBJ2-7 TRBV5-1 -
TGTGCCAGCAGCAGACTAGCGGGACTAAAAGTTGGCACAGATACGCAGTATTTT CASSRLAGLKVGTDTQYF - TRBJ2-3 TRBV27 TRBD2
TGCAGTGCCCAAGCGAGCTCCTACAATGAGCAGTTCTTC CSAQASSYNEQFF few TRBJ2-1 TRBV20-1 -
TGTGCCAGCAGTTCGGGGGGCACGGACATTCAGTACTTC CASSSGGTDIQYF - TRBJ2-4 TRBV12-3/TRBV12-4 -
TGTGCCAGCAGGGTTGGAAGGACTGTGTTGGCCAAAAACATTCAGTACTTC CASRVGRTVLAKNIQYF - TRBJ2-4 TRBV6-1 -
TGTGCCAGTAGTATAGGCCGCTACAATGAGCAGTTCTTC CASSIGRYNEQFF few TRBJ2-1 TRBV19 -
TGCAGCGCCCTGCACTCTGGGGCCAACGTCCTGACTTTC CSALHSGANVLTF - TRBJ2-6 TRBV29-1 -
TGTGCCAGCAGTTACGGACAGTCTCTTAATCAGCCCCAGCATTTT CASSYGQSLNQPQHF few TRBJ1-5 TRBV6-5 -
TGCAGCGCTTCACAGGGGCTCGGCTACACCTTC CSASQGLGYTF few TRBJ1-2 TRBV29-1 TRBD1
TGCGCCAGCAGCTTGTGGAGCGGGGGGACCCAAGAGACCCAGTACTTC CASSLWSGGTQETQYF few TRBJ2-5 TRBV5-1 TRBD2
TGTGCCAGCAGTGACAACAGAAGAGAGACCCAGTACTTC CASSDNRRETQYF few TRBJ2-5 TRBV2 -
TGTGCCATCAATGGCGGGGGCACAGATACGCAGTATTTT CAINGGGTDTQYF - TRBJ2-3 TRBV7-9 -
TGCAGTGCTGCCGCAGGGGGGGGCCTGAAGACCCAGTACTTC CSAAAGGGLKTQYF few TRBJ2-5 TRBV20-1 -
TGTGCCAGCAGCTTTCTGCAGGGAGACACTGAAGCTTTCTTT CASSFLQGDTEAFF few TRBJ1-1 TRBV7-2 -
TGTGCCACCGGGAGTACGACCTACGAGCAGTACTTC CATGSTTYEQYF once TRBJ2-7 TRBV10-3 -
TGTGCCAGCAGCCCCGGGGCTTACTCCTACGAGCAGTACTTC CASSPGAYSYEQYF few TRBJ2-7 TRBV7-2 -
TGCGCCAGCAGCGTGCGACAGGGGGATACGCAGTATTTT CASSVRQGDTQYF - TRBJ2-3 TRBV4-1 TRBD1
TGCAGCGTTGAAGATGAGAATTTAGTAGTCGACAATGAGCAGTTCTTC CSVEDENLVVDNEQFF few TRBJ2-1 TRBV29-1 -
TGCAGTGCTTTTAGCGGGGGTGTTCAAGAGACCCAGTACTTC CSAFSGGVQETQYF few TRBJ2-5 TRBV20-1 TRBD2
TGTGCCAGCAGTTGGGACAGTGACTCCTACGAGCAGTACTTC CASSWDSDSYEQYF - TRBJ2-7 TRBV28 TRBD1
TGTGCCAGCAGCGGGGACAGCCGGACTGAAGCTTTCTTT CASSGDSRTEAFF - TRBJ1-1 TRBV11-2 TRBD1
TGCAGTGCTAGAGTTTTTAGCGGGAGGGCAGCCGGGGAGCTGTTTTTT CSARVFSGRAAGELFF - TRBJ2-2 TRBV20-1 TRBD2
TGTGCCAGCAGTTTTCAGGGGGCGAGGGAGCTGTTTTTT CASSFQGARELFF - TRBJ2-2 TRBV12-3/TRBV12-4 TRBD1